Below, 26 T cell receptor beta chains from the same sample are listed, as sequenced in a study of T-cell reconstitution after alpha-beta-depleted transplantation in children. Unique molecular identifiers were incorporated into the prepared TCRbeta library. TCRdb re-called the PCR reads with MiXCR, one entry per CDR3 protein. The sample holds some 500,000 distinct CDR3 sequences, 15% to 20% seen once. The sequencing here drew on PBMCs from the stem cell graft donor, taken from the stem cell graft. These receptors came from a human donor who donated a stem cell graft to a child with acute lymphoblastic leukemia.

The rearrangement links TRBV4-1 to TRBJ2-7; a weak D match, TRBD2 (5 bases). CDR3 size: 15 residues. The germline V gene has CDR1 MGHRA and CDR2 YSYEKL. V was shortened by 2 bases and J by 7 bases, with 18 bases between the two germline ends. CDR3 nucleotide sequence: TGCGCCAGCAGCCAATTTCCAGCGGCCGATGAGGAGCAGTACTTC. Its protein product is CASSQFPAADEEQYF.

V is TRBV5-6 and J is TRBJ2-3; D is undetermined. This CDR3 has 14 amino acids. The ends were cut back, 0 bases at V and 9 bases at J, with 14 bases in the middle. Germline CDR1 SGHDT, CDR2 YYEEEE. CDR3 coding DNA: TGTGCCAGCAGCTTGGGGGATCTAGATGAAACGCAGTATTTT. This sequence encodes CASSLGDLDETQYF.

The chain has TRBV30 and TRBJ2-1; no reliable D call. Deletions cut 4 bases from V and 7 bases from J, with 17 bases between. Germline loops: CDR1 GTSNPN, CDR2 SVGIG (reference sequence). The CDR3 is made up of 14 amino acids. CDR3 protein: CAWKLLGAPNEQFF. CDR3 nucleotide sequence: TGTGCCTGGAAACTTTTGGGTGCCCCAAATGAGCAGTTCTTC.

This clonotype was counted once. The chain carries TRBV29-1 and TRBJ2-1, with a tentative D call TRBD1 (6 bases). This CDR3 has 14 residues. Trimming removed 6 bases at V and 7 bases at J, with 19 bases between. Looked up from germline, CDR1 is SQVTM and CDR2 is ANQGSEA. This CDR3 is CSVTPGTPRNEQFF. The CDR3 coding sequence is TGCAGCGTGACTCCTGGGACACCCAGGAATGAGCAGTTCTTC.

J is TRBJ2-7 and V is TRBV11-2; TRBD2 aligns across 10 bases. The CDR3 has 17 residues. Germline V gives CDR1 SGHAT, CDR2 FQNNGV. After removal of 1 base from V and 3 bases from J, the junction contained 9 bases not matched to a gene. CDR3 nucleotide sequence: TGTGCCAGCAGCTTAGCCCGGGCTAGCGGGGGTTTCTACGAGCAGTACTTC. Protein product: CASSLARASGGFYEQYF. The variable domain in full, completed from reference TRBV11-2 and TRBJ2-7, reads EAGVAQSPRYKIIEKRQSVAFWCNPISGHATLYWYQQILGQGPKLLIQFQNNGVVDDSQLPKDRFSAERLKGVDSTLKIQPAKLEDSAVYLCASSLARASGGFYEQYFGPGTRLTVT.

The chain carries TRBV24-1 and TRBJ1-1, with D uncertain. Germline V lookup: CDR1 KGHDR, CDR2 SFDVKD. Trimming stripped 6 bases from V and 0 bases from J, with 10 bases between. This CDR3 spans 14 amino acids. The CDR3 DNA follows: TGTGCCACCAGTTGCGTGTTGCTGAACACTGAAGCTTTCTTT. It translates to CATSCVLLNTEAFF.

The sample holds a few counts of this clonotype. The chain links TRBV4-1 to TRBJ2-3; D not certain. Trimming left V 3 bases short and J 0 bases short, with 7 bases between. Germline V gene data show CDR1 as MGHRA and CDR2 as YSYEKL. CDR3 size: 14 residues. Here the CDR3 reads CASSHPISTDTQYF. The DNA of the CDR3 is TGCGCCAGCAGCCATCCCATTAGCACAGATACGCAGTATTTT.

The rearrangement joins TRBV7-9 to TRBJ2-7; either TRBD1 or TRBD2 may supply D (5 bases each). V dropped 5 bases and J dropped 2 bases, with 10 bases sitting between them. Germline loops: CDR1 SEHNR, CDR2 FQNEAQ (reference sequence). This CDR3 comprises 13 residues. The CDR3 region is CASSLPGPYEQYF. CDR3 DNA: TGTGCCAGCAGCCTCCCGGGGCCCTACGAGCAGTACTTC.

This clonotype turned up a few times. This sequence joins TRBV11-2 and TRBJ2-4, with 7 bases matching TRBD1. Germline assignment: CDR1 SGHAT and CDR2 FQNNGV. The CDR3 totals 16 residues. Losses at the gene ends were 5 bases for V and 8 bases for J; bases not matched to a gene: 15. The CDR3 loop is CASSNPEQQGSDIQYF. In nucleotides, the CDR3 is TGTGCCAGCAGCAATCCCGAACAACAGGGGTCGGACATTCAGTACTTC.

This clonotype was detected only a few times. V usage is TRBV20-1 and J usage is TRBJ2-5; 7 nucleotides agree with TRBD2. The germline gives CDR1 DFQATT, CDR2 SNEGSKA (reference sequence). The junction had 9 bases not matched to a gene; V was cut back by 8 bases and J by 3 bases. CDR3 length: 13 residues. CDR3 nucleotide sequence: TGCAGTCCTAAAGCAGGGAGGGAAGAGACCCAGTACTTC. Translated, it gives CSPKAGREETQYF.

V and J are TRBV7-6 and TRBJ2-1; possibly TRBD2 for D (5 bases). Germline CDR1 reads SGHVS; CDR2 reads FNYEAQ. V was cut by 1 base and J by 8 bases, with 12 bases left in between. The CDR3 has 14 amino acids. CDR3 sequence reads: CASSLDGVVHEQFF. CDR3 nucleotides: TGTGCCAGCAGCTTAGACGGGGTAGTTCATGAGCAGTTCTTC. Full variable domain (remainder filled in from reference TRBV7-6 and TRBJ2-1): GAGVSQSPRYKVTKRGQDVALRCDPISGHVSLYWYRQALGQGPEFLTYFNYEAQQDKSGLPNDRFSAERPEGSISTLTIQRTEQRDSAMYRCASSLDGVVHEQFFGPGTRLTVL.

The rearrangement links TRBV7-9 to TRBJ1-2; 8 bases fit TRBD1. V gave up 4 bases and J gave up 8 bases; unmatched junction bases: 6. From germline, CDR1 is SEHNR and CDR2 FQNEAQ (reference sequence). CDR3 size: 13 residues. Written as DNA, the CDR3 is TGTGCCAGCAGCTCCGTGGACAGGGACGGCTACACCTTC. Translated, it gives CASSSVDRDGYTF.

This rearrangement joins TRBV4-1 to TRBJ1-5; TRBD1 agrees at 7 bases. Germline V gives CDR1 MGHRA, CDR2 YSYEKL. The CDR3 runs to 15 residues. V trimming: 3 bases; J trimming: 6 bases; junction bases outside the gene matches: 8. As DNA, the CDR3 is TGCGCCAGCAGCCAGAATCAGGGGGTCGGTCAGCCCCAGCATTTT. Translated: CASSQNQGVGQPQHF.

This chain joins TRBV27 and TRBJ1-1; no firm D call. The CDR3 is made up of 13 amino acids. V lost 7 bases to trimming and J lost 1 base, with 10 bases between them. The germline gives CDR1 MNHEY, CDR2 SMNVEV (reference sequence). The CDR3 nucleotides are TGTGCCAGCAACCCCACGGGGAACACTGAAGCTTTCTTT. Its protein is CASNPTGNTEAFF.

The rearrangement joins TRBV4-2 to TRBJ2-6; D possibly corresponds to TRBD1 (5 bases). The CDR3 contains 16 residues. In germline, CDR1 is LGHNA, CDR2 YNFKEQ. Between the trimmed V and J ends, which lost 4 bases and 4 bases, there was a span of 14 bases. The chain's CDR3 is CASSPLGARGANVLTF. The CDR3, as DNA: TGTGCCAGCAGCCCTTTAGGGGCGAGAGGGGCCAACGTCCTGACTTTC.

Here the CDR3 reads CASSPSDGTDTQYF. CDR3 coding DNA: TGTGCCAGCTCACCATCGGACGGCACAGATACGCAGTATTTT. The genes are TRBV18 and TRBJ2-3; D not resolved. CDR1 KGHSH and CDR2 LQKENI come from the germline V gene. V gave up 2 bases and J gave up 1 base, with 7 bases separating them. This CDR3 is built from 14 residues.

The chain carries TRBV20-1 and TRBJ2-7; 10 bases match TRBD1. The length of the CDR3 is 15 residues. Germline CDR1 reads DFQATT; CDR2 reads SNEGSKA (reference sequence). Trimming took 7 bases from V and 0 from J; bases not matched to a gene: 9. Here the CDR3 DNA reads TGCAGTGTTTACCCGGGACAGGGGAGCTCCTACGAGCAGTACTTC. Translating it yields CSVYPGQGSSYEQYF.

The CDR3 nucleotides are TGTGCCAGCAGTTTATCGGGGTTCGGGGCGGTCGCAGAGCAGTACTTC. Its protein product is CASSLSGFGAVAEQYF. The chain combines TRBV27 with TRBJ2-7; D may match TRBD1 or TRBD2 (5 bases each). V was shortened by 0 bases and J by 7 bases, with 19 bases between the two germline ends. This CDR3 is built from 16 residues. Germline CDR1 MNHEY, CDR2 SMNVEV (reference sequence).

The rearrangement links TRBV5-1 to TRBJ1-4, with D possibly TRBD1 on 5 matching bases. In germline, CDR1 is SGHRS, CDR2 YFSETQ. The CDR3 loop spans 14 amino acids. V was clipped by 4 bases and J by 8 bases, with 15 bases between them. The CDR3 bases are TGCGCCAGCAGCCCCGGGGCAGAAGGGGAAAAACTGTTTTTT. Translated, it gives CASSPGAEGEKLFF.

CDR3 loop: CASSHTPAGGPYEQYF. The DNA for the CDR3 is TGTGCCAGCAGCCATACACCGGCGGGAGGGCCCTACGAGCAGTACTTC. The V call is TRBV9, the J call TRBJ2-7; the match to TRBD2 covers 9 bases. The ends lost 4 bases at V and 2 bases at J; junction bases unmatched: 10. Germline CDR1 is SGDLS and CDR2 is YYNGEE. The CDR3 is 16 amino acids.

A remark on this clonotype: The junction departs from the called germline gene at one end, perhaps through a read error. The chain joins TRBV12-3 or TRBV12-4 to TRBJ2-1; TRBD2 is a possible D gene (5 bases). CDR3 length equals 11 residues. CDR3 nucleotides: TGTGCCATCAGTTTAGGAGGTGAGCAGTTCTTC. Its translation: CAISLGGEQFF.

The CDR3 loop is CASSWARDGRPNTEAFF. CDR3 DNA: TGCGCCAGCAGCTGGGCGAGGGATGGGAGGCCGAACACTGAAGCTTTCTTT. This chain connects TRBV5-1 to TRBJ1-1, with unresolved D. The ends were cut back, 3 bases at V and 1 base at J, with 19 bases in the middle. The CDR3 is made up of 17 amino acids. Germline V lookup: CDR1 SGHRS, CDR2 YFSETQ.

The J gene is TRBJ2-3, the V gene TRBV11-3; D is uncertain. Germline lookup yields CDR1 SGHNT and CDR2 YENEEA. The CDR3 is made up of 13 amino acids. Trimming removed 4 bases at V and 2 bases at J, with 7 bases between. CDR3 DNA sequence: TGTGCCAGCAGCTCCCTCCTCACAGATACGCAGTATTTT. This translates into CASSSLLTDTQYF.

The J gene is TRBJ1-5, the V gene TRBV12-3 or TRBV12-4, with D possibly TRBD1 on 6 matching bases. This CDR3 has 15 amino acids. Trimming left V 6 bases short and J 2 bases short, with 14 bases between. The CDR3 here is CASSPAPGGNQPQHF. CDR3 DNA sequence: TGTGCCAGCAGCCCAGCCCCAGGGGGCAATCAGCCCCAGCATTTT.

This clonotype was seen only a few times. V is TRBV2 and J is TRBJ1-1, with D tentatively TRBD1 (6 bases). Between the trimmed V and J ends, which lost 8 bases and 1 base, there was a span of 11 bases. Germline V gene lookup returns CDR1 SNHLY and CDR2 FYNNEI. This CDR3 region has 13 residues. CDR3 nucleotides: TGTGCCAGCTGGGAGGGACAGAACACTGAAGCTTTCTTT. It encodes CASWEGQNTEAFF.

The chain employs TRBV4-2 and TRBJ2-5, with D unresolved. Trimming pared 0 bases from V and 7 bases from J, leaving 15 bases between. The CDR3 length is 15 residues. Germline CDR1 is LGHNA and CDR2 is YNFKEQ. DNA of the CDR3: TGTGCCAGCAGCCAAGACCGAGTAGGGCTCGTGACCCAGTACTTC. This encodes CASSQDRVGLVTQYF.